What follows are 31 T cell receptor beta chains derived from one specimen sequenced in a study of blood T cell repertoires in COVID-19. Measured with immunoSEQ multiplex PCR; TCRdb has only the in-frame clones, and not every one. The sample includes about 210,000 clones, 82% of them seen just once. The sequencing sample was made of peripheral blood. These receptors all stem from a woman aged 40 to 50 with acute or convalescent COVID-19.

J is TRBJ1-2 and V is TRBV3-1 (or the pseudogene TRBV3-2); D is undetermined. Germline assignment: CDR1 LGHDT and CDR2 YNNKEL (reference sequence). Trimming cost V 3 bases and J 5 bases, with 4 bases left between them. This CDR3 is 11 amino acids long. CDR3 nucleotides: TGTGCCAGCAGCCAGTCGTATGGCTACACCTTC. This encodes CASSQSYGYTF.

This clone was seen a few times. The CDR3: CASNTGGSAFF. CDR3 in DNA: TGTGCCAGCAATACCGGGGGGTCGGCTTTCTTT. The chain couples TRBV6-5 to TRBJ1-1; D is perhaps TRBD1 (5 bases). The CDR3 runs to 11 residues. Germline CDR1 reads MNHEY; CDR2 reads SVGAGI. The V gene lost 7 bases and the J gene lost 11 bases, with 14 bases spanning the gap.

The chain employs TRBV4-2 and TRBJ2-1, with 10 positions matching TRBD2. Trimming removed 4 bases from V and 3 bases from J; junction bases left unmatched: 12. The CDR3 runs 18 residues. Germline V gives CDR1 LGHNA, CDR2 YNFKEQ. For the CDR3, the DNA is TGTGCCAGCAGCCCGTTGATTCTAGCGGGAGCAGACTACAATGAGCAGTTCTTC. Encoded protein: CASSPLILAGADYNEQFF.

This chain connects TRBV11-2 to TRBJ1-5, with a possible D match to TRBD1 (6 bases). Trimming stripped 4 bases from V and 5 bases from J, with 6 bases between. Germline V CDR1 and CDR2: SGHAT, FQNNGV. This CDR3 comprises 12 residues. CDR3 bases: TGTGCCAGCAGCTCAGGGGATCAGCCCCAGCATTTT. Amino acid sequence: CASSSGDQPQHF.

This chain links TRBV10-1 with TRBJ1-1; the D gene is possibly TRBD1 (6 bases). V lost 5 bases, J lost 1 base, and 14 bases lay in between. The CDR3 runs 15 residues. Germline V CDR1 and CDR2: WNHNN, SYGVQD (reference sequence). The CDR3 loop reads CASSRKTGPNTEAFF. Written as DNA, the CDR3 is TGCGCCAGCAGTCGCAAGACAGGACCGAACACTGAAGCTTTCTTT.

The V call is TRBV5-1, the J call TRBJ2-5, with 9 bases matching TRBD1. The germline CDR1 and CDR2 sequences are SGHRS and YFSETQ. The CDR3 spans 15 residues. V lost 2 bases, J lost 5 bases, and 7 bases stayed unmatched. The DNA of the CDR3 is TGCGCCAGCAGCTTAGCCGGGACAGGGATGGAGACCCAGTACTTC. Translation gives CASSLAGTGMETQYF.

The chain carries TRBV27 and TRBJ1-2; no clear D gene. The germline V gene encodes CDR1 MNHEY and CDR2 SMNVEV (reference sequence). The CDR3 has 13 amino acids. The V and J ends lost 2 bases and 4 bases respectively, with 8 bases between them. The CDR3 protein is CASSLRVGYGYTF. DNA for the CDR3: TGTGCCAGCAGTTTACGGGTGGGCTATGGCTACACCTTC.

V usage is TRBV19 and J usage is TRBJ2-2; 9 positions match TRBD2. The CDR3 is 15 amino acids. The V gene end was trimmed by 0 bases and the J gene end by 6 bases; junction bases not matched to a gene: 2. Germline CDR1 and CDR2: LNHDA and SQIVND (reference sequence). CDR3 amino acids: CASSIETSGSGELFF. The CDR3 DNA reads TGTGCCAGTAGTATAGAAACTAGCGGGTCCGGGGAGCTGTTTTTT.

V usage is TRBV6-6 and J usage is TRBJ1-4; unclear D gene. Per germline, CDR1 MNHNY and CDR2 SVGAGI (reference sequence). V lost 2 bases, J lost 3 bases, and 7 bases lay in between. This CDR3 has 14 amino acids. The CDR3 loop reads CASSYGRANEKLFF. As DNA, the CDR3 is TGTGCCAGCAGTTACGGTAGAGCTAATGAAAAACTGTTTTTT.

The chain joins TRBV6-1 to TRBJ1-5; 10 nucleotides align to TRBD1. In germline, CDR1 is MNHNS, CDR2 SASEGT. The V segment lost 2 bases and the J segment 1 base; nucleotides outside the gene matches: 5. The CDR3 consists of 17 residues. The CDR3 protein is CASSEIGQGGSNQPQHF. The CDR3, as DNA: TGTGCCAGCAGTGAAATCGGACAGGGGGGAAGCAATCAGCCCCAGCATTTT.

The CDR3, as DNA: TGTGCCAGCAGCGTAGGACTTTCTGCGGGAAGACAAGAGACCCAGTACTTC. As protein: CASSVGLSAGRQETQYF. The chain has TRBV9 and TRBJ2-5, with D tentatively TRBD2 (6 bases). The CDR3 is 17 amino acids. CDR1 and CDR2 (germline): SGDLS, YYNGEE. Trimming removed 0 bases from V and 2 bases from J, with 17 bases in between.

The chain is built from TRBV4-1 and TRBJ1-1; D remains ambiguous. The V gene's germline CDR1 is MGHRA and CDR2 YSYEKL. There are 17 residues in the CDR3. V was pared by 0 bases and J by 2 bases, with 16 bases between. In DNA, the CDR3 is TGCGCCAGCAGCCAAGATACTTTGTGGGCAGCCAACACTGAAGCTTTCTTT. This gives the protein CASSQDTLWAANTEAFF.

The genes are TRBV27 and TRBJ2-7, with D possibly matching TRBD2 (6 bases). Germline V lookup: CDR1 MNHEY, CDR2 SMNVEV (reference sequence). The CDR3 extends over 14 amino acids. The V and J ends lost 5 bases and 6 bases respectively, with 17 bases between them. This CDR3 is CASSPSTSWFEQYF. The CDR3 nucleotides are TGTGCCAGCAGTCCATCGACTAGTTGGTTCGAGCAGTACTTC.

This chain links TRBV29-1 with TRBJ1-2; the D gene is possibly TRBD1 (6 bases). Trimming took 2 bases from V and 7 from J, leaving 8 bases between them. CDR1 SQVTM and CDR2 ANQGSEA come from the germline V gene. The CDR3 contains 11 residues. CDR3: CSVEKGGGYTF. The CDR3 DNA follows: TGCAGCGTTGAAAAAGGGGGTGGCTACACCTTC.

V usage is TRBV3-1 (or the pseudogene TRBV3-2) and J usage is TRBJ2-2; D gene uncertain. Germline-derived CDR1 and CDR2 are LGHDT and YNNKEL (reference sequence). The CDR3 is made up of 14 amino acids. Trimming removed 2 bases at V and 4 bases at J, with 8 bases between. CDR3 bases: TGTGCCAGCAGCCAACAGGTCCGCACCGGGGAGCTGTTTTTT. It translates to CASSQQVRTGELFF.

The gene calls are TRBV3-1 (or the pseudogene TRBV3-2) and TRBJ2-1, with D unclear. Germline values: CDR1 LGHDT, CDR2 YNNKEL (reference sequence). The CDR3 sequence is 15 residues long. V was clipped by 1 base and J by 9 bases, with 16 bases between them. CDR3 loop: CASSQGRAGLGEQFF. The CDR3, as DNA: TGTGCCAGCAGCCAAGGACGCGCCGGGTTGGGTGAGCAGTTCTTC.

V is TRBV2 and J is TRBJ1-1; 9 nucleotides match TRBD1. The CDR3 is 14 amino acids. The germline V gene has CDR1 SNHLY and CDR2 FYNNEI. Unmatched junction bases numbered 6, after V lost 8 bases and J lost 2 bases. CDR3 nucleotides: TGTGCCAGCCGCGGGGACAGGGTTAACACTGAAGCTTTCTTT. Translation gives CASRGDRVNTEAFF.

This clone was picked up a small number of times. This chain uses TRBV27 with TRBJ1-2; D unclear. The V gene's germline CDR1 is MNHEY and CDR2 SMNVEV (reference sequence). Trimming left V 4 bases short and J 6 bases short, with 12 bases between. This CDR3 comprises 13 residues. DNA of the CDR3: TGTGCCAGCAGTTGGCGGGGATTAGATGGCTACACCTTC. It specifies CASSWRGLDGYTF.

This chain joins TRBV27 and TRBJ1-2; 7 bases line up with TRBD1. The CDR3 runs 12 residues. The trim removed 8 bases at V and 4 bases at J, leaving 4 bases unmatched. Germline assignment: CDR1 MNHEY and CDR2 SMNVEV (reference sequence). The CDR3 sequence: CASGGTVYGYTF. The DNA of the CDR3 is TGTGCCAGCGGGGGGACAGTCTATGGCTACACCTTC.

This clone was observed a single time. The chain carries TRBV4-1 and TRBJ2-1; D call uncertain. V was clipped by 1 base and J by 7 bases, with 11 bases between them. The CDR3 spans 14 residues. Germline V gene lookup returns CDR1 MGHRA and CDR2 YSYEKL. CDR3 sequence: CASSQVWWANEQFF. The CDR3 nucleotides read TGCGCCAGCAGCCAAGTCTGGTGGGCAAATGAGCAGTTCTTC.

The chain combines TRBV19 with TRBJ2-7; 7 nucleotides match TRBD2. The CDR3 contains 13 residues. The J segment lost 6 bases and the V segment lost 5 bases, leaving 7 bases of the junction unmatched. Per germline, CDR1 LNHDA and CDR2 SQIVND (reference sequence). The CDR3 DNA reads TGTGCCAGTAGTCTCGGCGGGAGTCGCGAGCAGTACTTC. Protein sequence: CASSLGGSREQYF.

V and J are TRBV7-2 and TRBJ2-1; TRBD2 might be the D (6 bases). V was trimmed by 1 base and J by 0 bases, leaving 13 bases between them. The CDR3 length is 17 residues. Germline V gene sequence: CDR1 SGHTA, CDR2 FQGNSA. The CDR3, as DNA: TGTGCCAGCAGCTTAGTCTTTGGGGGGAGCTCCTACAATGAGCAGTTCTTC. Protein: CASSLVFGGSSYNEQFF.

As to this clone: The junction does not match germline at one end; this may be a read error. This rearrangement joins TRBV6-2 or TRBV6-3 to TRBJ2-7; TRBD1 aligns across 8 bases. Per germline, CDR1 MNHEY and CDR2 SVGEGT. This CDR3 region has 16 residues. The CDR3 here is CASSYPGQGKGYAQYF. CDR3 nucleotide sequence: TGTGCCAGCAGTTACCCTGGACAGGGTAAGGGGTACGCGCAGTACTTC.

The gene calls are TRBV13 and TRBJ2-7; 7 bases map to TRBD1. V lost 4 bases to trimming and J lost 2 bases; unmatched junction nucleotides: 8. The CDR3 totals 15 residues. Germline CDR1 is PRHDT and CDR2 is FYEKMQ (reference sequence). CDR3 DNA: TGTGCCAGCAGCTATTTCGGGACAGACCCCTACGAGCAGTACTTC. Translation gives CASSYFGTDPYEQYF. Variable domain in full (rest from reference TRBV13 and TRBJ2-7): AAGVIQSPRHLIKEKRETATLKCYPIPRHDTVYWYQQGPGQDPQFLISFYEKMQSDKGSIPDRFSAQQFSDYHSELNMSSLELGDSALYFCASSYFGTDPYEQYFGPGTRLTVT.

The V gene is TRBV30, the J gene TRBJ2-1; no firm D call. There are 15 residues in the CDR3. Per germline, CDR1 GTSNPN and CDR2 SVGIG (reference sequence). The V gene lost 0 bases and the J gene lost 5 bases, with 14 bases spanning the gap. Written as DNA, the CDR3 is TGTGCCTGGAGTGTAGGTCTGGGCCAGAACAATGAGCAGTTCTTC. Protein sequence: CAWSVGLGQNNEQFF. Drawing the rest from reference TRBV30 and TRBJ2-1, the complete variable domain is SQTIHQWPATLVQPVGSPLSLECTVEGTSNPNLYWYRQAAGRGLQLLFYSVGIGQISSEVPQNLSASRPQDRQFILSSKKLLLSDSGFYLCAWSVGLGQNNEQFFGPGTRLTVL.

Only one count was recorded for this clone. The V gene is TRBV5-1, the J gene TRBJ1-1, with D hard to call. The V end lost 0 bases, the J end lost 4 bases, and 16 bases lay between the germline ends. The length of the CDR3 is 16 residues. Germline CDR1 is SGHRS and CDR2 is YFSETQ. Here the CDR3 DNA reads TGCGCCAGCAGCTTGGAACCGAGGGAACTGAGCACTGAAGCTTTCTTT. Translating it yields CASSLEPRELSTEAFF.

This chain connects TRBV13 to TRBJ2-1; 14 bases are a match to TRBD2. Trimming removed 5 bases from V and 5 bases from J; junction bases left unmatched: 5. Germline V gives CDR1 PRHDT, CDR2 FYEKMQ (reference sequence). This CDR3 has 16 residues. This chain's CDR3 is CASSDGTSGSHNEQFF. In nucleotides, the CDR3 is TGTGCCAGCAGCGACGGGACTAGCGGGAGTCACAATGAGCAGTTCTTC.

The rearrangement links TRBV10-3 to TRBJ1-1, with a tentative D call TRBD1 (6 bases). The CDR3 spans 14 residues. The germline V and J ends were trimmed by 5 bases and 5 bases, with 15 bases remaining between them. Germline CDR1 reads ENHRY; CDR2 reads SYGVKD. The CDR3 is CAISLDRSGTEAFF. The CDR3 nucleotides read TGTGCCATCAGTCTAGACAGGTCGGGTACTGAAGCTTTCTTT.

The DNA for the CDR3 is TGTGCCAGCAGCCCATCGGACAGGGAATCACCCCTCCACTTT. It encodes CASSPSDRESPLHF. The J gene is TRBJ1-6, the V gene TRBV16; 8 nucleotides match TRBD1. The CDR3 consists of 14 residues. Germline V gene lookup returns CDR1 KGHSY and CDR2 FQNENV. V lost 4 bases and J lost 10; bases outside the gene matches: 6.

The gene calls are TRBV18 and TRBJ1-2; TRBD1 is a possible D gene (6 bases). In germline, CDR1 is KGHSH, CDR2 LQKENI. This CDR3 has 15 amino acids. With 0 bases removed from V and 0 bases from J, the gap between germline ends came to 8 bases. The CDR3 sequence is CASSPPGHSNYGYTF. CDR3 sequence (DNA): TGTGCCAGCTCACCACCGGGACACTCTAACTATGGCTACACCTTC.

This chain uses TRBV4-3 with TRBJ1-4; 7 nucleotides match TRBD1. Per the germline V gene, CDR1 is LGHNA and CDR2 is YSLEER. J gave up 4 bases and V 2 bases, and 7 bases lay outside the gene matches. The CDR3 is 16 amino acids. In nucleotides, the CDR3 is TGCGCCAGCAGCCAAAGCCGGGGACAGATTAATGAAAAACTGTTTTTT. It specifies CASSQSRGQINEKLFF.